Sequencing of this T cell receptor beta chain was carried out in a study of T cells in Graves' hyperthyroidism and ophthalmopathy. From germline, CDR1 is MNHNY and CDR2 SVGAGI (reference sequence). The CDR3 runs to 18 residues. The V end was cut by 2 bases, the J end by 4 bases, with 23 bases between. Amplification of TCR beta CDR3 regions was performed using RNA transcripts as template. First-round RT-PCR targeting the TCR CDR3 was performed with the HTBI primer set. TCRdb reanalysed the multiplex PCR reads using MiXCR and keeps one entry per CDR3 protein. The sample shows nearly 600,000 distinct CDR3 sequences, 14% of them seen only once. This clonotype came up many times.

The sequenced material came from blood. This receptor was obtained from a young woman with Graves' ophthalmopathy. The V gene is TRBV6-6, the J gene TRBJ1-2; D gene unclear. DNA of the CDR3: TGTGCCAGCAGTTACACCCGGCCGGCCCCCGGCGGAAGCTATGGCTACACCTTC. Amino acids: CASSYTRPAPGGSYGYTF.